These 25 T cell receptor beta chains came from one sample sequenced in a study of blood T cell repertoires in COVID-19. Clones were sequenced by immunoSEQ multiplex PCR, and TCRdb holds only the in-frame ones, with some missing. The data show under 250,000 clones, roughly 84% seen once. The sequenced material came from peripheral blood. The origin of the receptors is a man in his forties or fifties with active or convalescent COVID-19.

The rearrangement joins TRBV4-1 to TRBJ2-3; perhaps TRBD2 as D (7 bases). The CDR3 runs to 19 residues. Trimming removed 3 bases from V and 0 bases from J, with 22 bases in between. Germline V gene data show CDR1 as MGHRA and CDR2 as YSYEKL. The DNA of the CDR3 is TGCGCCAGCAGCCAGATTCCCGGGGGGCCCCCGAGGAGCACAGATACGCAGTATTTT. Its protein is CASSQIPGGPPRSTDTQYF.

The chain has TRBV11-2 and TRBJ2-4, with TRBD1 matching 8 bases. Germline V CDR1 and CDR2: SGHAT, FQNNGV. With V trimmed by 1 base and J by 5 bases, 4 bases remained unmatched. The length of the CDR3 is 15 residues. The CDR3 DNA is TGTGCCAGCAGCTTAGGGGTCAGGGGGCAAAACATTCAGTACTTC. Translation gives CASSLGVRGQNIQYF.

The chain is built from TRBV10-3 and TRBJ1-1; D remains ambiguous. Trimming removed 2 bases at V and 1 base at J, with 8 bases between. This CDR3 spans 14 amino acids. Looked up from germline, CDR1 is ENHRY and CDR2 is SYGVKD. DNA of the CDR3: TGTGCCATCAGTGAGGCTTCAGAGAACACTGAAGCTTTCTTT. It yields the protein CAISEASENTEAFF.

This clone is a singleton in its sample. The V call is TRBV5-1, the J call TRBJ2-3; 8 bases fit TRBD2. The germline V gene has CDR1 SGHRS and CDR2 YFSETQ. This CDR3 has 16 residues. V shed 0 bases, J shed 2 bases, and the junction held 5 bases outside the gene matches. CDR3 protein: CASSLGRGAITDTQYF. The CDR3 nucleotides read TGCGCCAGCAGCTTGGGGCGGGGGGCCATCACAGATACGCAGTATTTT.

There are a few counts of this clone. CDR3 protein: CASSATGVGPQHF. CDR3 sequence (DNA): TGTGCCAGCAGCGCTACAGGGGTGGGCCCCCAGCATTTT. The chain links TRBV7-2 to TRBJ1-5; 7 positions match TRBD1. Germline lookup yields CDR1 SGHTA and CDR2 FQGNSA. Unmatched junction bases numbered 8, after V lost 5 bases and J lost 10 bases. The CDR3 length is 13 residues.

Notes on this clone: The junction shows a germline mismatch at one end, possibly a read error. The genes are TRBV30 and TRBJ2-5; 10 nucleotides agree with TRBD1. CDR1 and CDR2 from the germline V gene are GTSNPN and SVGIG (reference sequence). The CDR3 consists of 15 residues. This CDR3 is CAWSVLGQGKESQYF. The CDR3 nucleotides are TGTGCCTGGAGTGTACTGGGACAGGGGAAAGAGTCCCAGTACTTC.

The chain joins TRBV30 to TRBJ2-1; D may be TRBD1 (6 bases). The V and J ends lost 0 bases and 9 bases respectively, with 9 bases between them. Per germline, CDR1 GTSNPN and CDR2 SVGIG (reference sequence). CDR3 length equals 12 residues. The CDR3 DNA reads TGTGCCTGGAGTGTACAGGGTGGTGAGCAGTTCTTC. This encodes CAWSVQGGEQFF.

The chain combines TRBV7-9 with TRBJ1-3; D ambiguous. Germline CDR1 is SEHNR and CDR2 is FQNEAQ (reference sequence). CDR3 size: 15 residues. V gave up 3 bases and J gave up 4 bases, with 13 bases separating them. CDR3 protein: CASSFFAQKGNTIYF. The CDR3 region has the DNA TGTGCCAGCAGCTTTTTCGCCCAGAAGGGAAACACCATATATTTT.

CDR3 residues: CASSAITSNTEAFF. CDR3 DNA sequence: TGTGCCAGCAGCGCTATTACCTCGAACACTGAAGCTTTCTTT. The V gene is TRBV28, the J gene TRBJ1-1; D gene ambiguous. The V and J ends lost 6 bases and 1 base respectively, with 12 bases between them. Per germline, CDR1 MDHEN and CDR2 SYDVKM. The CDR3 extends over 14 amino acids.

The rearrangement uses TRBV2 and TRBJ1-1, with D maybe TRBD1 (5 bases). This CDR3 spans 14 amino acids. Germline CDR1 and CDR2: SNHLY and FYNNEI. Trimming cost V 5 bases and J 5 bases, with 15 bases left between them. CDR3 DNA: TGTGCCAGCAGTTGGGGGGGGACCGTGACTGAAGCTTTCTTT. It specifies CASSWGGTVTEAFF.

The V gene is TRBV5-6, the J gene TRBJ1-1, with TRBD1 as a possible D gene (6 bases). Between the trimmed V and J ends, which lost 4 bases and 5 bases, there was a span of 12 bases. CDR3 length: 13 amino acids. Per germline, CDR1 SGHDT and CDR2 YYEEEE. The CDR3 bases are TGTGCCAGCAGCCGAGTCAGGGGAACTGAAGCTTTCTTT. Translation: CASSRVRGTEAFF. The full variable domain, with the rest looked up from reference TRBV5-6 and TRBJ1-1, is DAGVTQSPTHLIKTRGQQVTLRCSPKSGHDTVSWYQQALGQGPQFIFQYYEEEERQRGNFPDRFSGHQFPNYSSELNVNALLLGDSALYLCASSRVRGTEAFFGQGTRLTVV.

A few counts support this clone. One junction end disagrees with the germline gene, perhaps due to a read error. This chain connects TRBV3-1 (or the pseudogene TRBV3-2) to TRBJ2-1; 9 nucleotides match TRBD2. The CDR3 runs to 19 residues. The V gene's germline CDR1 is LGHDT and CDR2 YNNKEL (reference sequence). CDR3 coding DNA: TGTGCCAGCCGCCACGATTGGGGCGGGGGGGCCAGGTCCTACAATGAGCAGTTCTTC. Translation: CASRHDWGGGARSYNEQFF.

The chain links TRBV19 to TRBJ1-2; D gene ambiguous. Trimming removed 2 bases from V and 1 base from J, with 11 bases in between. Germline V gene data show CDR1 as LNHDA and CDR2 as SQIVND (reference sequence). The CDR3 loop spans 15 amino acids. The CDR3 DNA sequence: TGTGCCAGTAGTATACCGGCAGGCGATAACTATGGCTACACCTTC. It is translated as CASSIPAGDNYGYTF.

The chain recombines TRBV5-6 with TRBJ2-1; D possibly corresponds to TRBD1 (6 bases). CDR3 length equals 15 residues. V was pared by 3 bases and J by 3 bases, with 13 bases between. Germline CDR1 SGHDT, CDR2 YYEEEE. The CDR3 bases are TGTGCCAGCAGCTATGACAGGTCTGGCTACAATGAGCAGTTCTTC. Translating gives CASSYDRSGYNEQFF.

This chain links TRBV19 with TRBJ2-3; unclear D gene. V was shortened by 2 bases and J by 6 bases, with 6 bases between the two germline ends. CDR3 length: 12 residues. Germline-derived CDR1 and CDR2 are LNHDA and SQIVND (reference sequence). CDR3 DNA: TGTGCCAGTAGTATAAATCCTGATACGCAGTATTTT. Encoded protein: CASSINPDTQYF.

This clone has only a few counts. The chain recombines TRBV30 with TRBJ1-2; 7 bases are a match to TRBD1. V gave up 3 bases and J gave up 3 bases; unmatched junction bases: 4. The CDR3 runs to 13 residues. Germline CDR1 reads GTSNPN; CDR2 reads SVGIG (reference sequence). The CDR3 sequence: CAWREGQDYGYTF. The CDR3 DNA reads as TGTGCCTGGAGGGAAGGACAGGACTATGGCTACACCTTC.

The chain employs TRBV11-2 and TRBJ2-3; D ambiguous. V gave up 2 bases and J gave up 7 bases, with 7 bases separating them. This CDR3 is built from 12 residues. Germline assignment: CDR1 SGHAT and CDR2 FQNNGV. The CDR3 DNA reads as TGTGCCAGCAGCTTATCCGTCCATACGCAGTATTTT. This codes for CASSLSVHTQYF.

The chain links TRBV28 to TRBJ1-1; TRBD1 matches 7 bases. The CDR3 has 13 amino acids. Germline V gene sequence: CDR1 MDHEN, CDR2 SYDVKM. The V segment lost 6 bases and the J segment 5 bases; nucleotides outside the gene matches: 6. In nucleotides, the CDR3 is TGTGCCAGCAGCTACAGGGGATGGACTGAAGCTTTCTTT. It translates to CASSYRGWTEAFF.

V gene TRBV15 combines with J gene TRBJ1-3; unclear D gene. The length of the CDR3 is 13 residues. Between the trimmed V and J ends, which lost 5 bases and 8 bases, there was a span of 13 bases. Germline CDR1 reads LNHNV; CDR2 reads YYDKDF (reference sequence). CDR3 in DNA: TGTGCCACCAGCGTGGGCCCTCTCGACACCATATATTTT. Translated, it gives CATSVGPLDTIYF.

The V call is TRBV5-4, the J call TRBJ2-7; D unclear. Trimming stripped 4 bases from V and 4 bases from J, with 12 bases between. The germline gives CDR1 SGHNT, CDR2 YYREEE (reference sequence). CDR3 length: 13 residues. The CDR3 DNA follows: TGTGCCAGCAGCCTCCCCCCCAGTTACGAGCAGTACTTC. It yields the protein CASSLPPSYEQYF.

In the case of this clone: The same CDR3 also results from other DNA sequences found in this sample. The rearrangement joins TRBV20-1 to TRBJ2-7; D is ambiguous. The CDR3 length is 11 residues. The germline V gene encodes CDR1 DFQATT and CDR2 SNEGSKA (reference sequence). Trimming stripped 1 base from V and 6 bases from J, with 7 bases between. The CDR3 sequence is CSARGPGEQYF. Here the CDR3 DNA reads TGCAGTGCTAGAGGTCCGGGCGAGCAGTACTTC.

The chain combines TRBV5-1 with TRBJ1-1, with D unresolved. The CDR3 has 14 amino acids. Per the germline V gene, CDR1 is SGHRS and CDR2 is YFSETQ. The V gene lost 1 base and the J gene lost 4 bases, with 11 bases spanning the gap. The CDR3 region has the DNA TGCGCCAGCAGCTTGATTACCGAGGGCACTGAAGCTTTCTTT. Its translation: CASSLITEGTEAFF.

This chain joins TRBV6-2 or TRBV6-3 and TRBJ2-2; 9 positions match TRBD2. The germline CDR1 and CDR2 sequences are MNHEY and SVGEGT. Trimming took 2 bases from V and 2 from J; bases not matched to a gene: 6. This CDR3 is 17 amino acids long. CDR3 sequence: CASSYPGLAINTGELFF. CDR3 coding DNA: TGTGCCAGCAGTTACCCGGGACTAGCCATAAACACCGGGGAGCTGTTTTTT.

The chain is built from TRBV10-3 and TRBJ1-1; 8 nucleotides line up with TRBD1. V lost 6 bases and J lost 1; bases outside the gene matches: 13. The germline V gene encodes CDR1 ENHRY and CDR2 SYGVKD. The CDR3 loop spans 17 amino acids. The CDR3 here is CAIRITSDRGKNTEAFF. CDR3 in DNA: TGTGCCATCAGGATAACCTCAGACAGGGGTAAGAACACTGAAGCTTTCTTT.

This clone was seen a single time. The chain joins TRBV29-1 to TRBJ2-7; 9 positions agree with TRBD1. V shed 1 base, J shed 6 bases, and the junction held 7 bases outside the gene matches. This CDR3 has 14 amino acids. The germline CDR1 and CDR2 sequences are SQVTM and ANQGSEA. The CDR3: CSVEVAGQGFEQYF. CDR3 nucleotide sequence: TGCAGCGTTGAAGTAGCAGGACAGGGGTTCGAGCAGTACTTC.